This passage covers 11 T cell receptor beta chains from one sample sequenced in a study of blood T cell repertoires in COVID-19. Data came from immunoSEQ multiplex PCR; TCRdb stores just in-frame clones and leaves some out. The sample records around 100,000 clones, approximately 80% being singletons. Sequenced sample: peripheral blood. Receptor source: an older woman with acute or convalescent COVID-19.

V usage is TRBV7-2 and J usage is TRBJ2-3, with TRBD1 as a possible D gene (5 bases). The CDR3 sequence is 15 residues long. The ends were cut back, 3 bases at V and 0 bases at J, with 10 bases in the middle. Germline V gene sequence: CDR1 SGHTA, CDR2 FQGNSA. CDR3 bases: TGTGCCAGCAGCTTCTCGCAGGGTAGCACAGATACGCAGTATTTT. Amino acids: CASSFSQGSTDTQYF.

This clone occurred a few times. The chain has TRBV7-9 and TRBJ1-2; 10 nucleotides line up with TRBD1. J lost 1 base, V lost 6 bases, and 2 bases had no gene match. CDR3 length equals 14 residues. The germline V gene has CDR1 SEHNR and CDR2 FQNEAQ (reference sequence). Here the CDR3 DNA reads TGTGCCAGCAGGGGACAGGGGTTTAACTATGGCTACACCTTC. It codes for CASRGQGFNYGYTF.

This sequence joins TRBV6-5 and TRBJ1-1; D ambiguous. This CDR3 contains 13 residues. The germline gives CDR1 MNHEY, CDR2 SVGAGI. V dropped 6 bases and J dropped 4 bases, with 12 bases sitting between them. The CDR3 region is CASSRTRGTEAFF. DNA for the CDR3: TGTGCCAGCAGCAGGACCCGGGGCACTGAAGCTTTCTTT.

The chain combines TRBV5-1 with TRBJ2-1; 7 bases agree with TRBD1. Germline assignment: CDR1 SGHRS and CDR2 YFSETQ. J gave up 0 bases and V 3 bases, and 0 bases lay outside the gene matches. The CDR3 spans 14 residues. The CDR3 nucleotides are TGCGCCAGCAGCTGGGACAGCTCCTACAATGAGCAGTTCTTC. This gives the protein CASSWDSSYNEQFF. Full variable domain (missing parts from reference TRBV5-1 and TRBJ2-1): KAGVTQTPRYLIKTRGQQVTLSCSPISGHRSVSWYQQTPGQGLQFLFEYFSETQRNKGNFPGRFSGRQFSNSRSEMNVSTLELGDSALYLCASSWDSSYNEQFFGPGTRLTVL.

V gene TRBV28 combines with J gene TRBJ1-5; 7 bases fit TRBD1. The V gene end was trimmed by 6 bases and the J gene end by 3 bases; junction bases not matched to a gene: 8. The V gene's germline CDR1 is MDHEN and CDR2 SYDVKM. The CDR3 has 15 amino acids. The CDR3 loop is CASRPPGTDNQPQHF. CDR3 nucleotide sequence: TGTGCCAGCAGGCCTCCCGGGACAGACAATCAGCCCCAGCATTTT.

The chain links TRBV6-1 to TRBJ1-5; D unclear. V was shortened by 1 base and J by 4 bases, with 5 bases between the two germline ends. In germline, CDR1 is MNHNS, CDR2 SASEGT. The CDR3 runs 13 residues. The CDR3 DNA reads as TGTGCCAGCAGTGAAGTAGCTAATCAGCCCCAGCATTTT. Residues: CASSEVANQPQHF.

This clone was counted only a few times. The chain combines TRBV5-4 with TRBJ1-1; D call uncertain. Trimming took off 5 bases at V and 0 bases at J, with 8 bases between the two ends. CDR3 size: 13 residues. Germline loops: CDR1 SGHNT, CDR2 YYREEE (reference sequence). The DNA of the CDR3 is TGTGCCAGCAGTCAGTACGTGAACACTGAAGCTTTCTTT. Its translation: CASSQYVNTEAFF. Variable domain in full (rest from reference TRBV5-4 and TRBJ1-1): ETGVTQSPTHLIKTRGQQVTLRCSSQSGHNTVSWYQQALGQGPQFIFQYYREEENGRGNFPPRFSGLQFPNYSSELNVNALELDDSALYLCASSQYVNTEAFFGQGTRLTVV.

The V gene is TRBV5-4, the J gene TRBJ2-3; 7 bases align to TRBD2. Germline V CDR1 and CDR2: SGHNT, YYREEE (reference sequence). The trim removed 0 bases at V and 0 bases at J, leaving 4 bases unmatched. The CDR3 loop spans 16 amino acids. The CDR3: CASSLGAGVSTDTQYF. CDR3 nucleotides: TGTGCCAGCAGCTTGGGTGCGGGGGTTAGCACAGATACGCAGTATTTT.

The chain carries TRBV5-6 and TRBJ2-7; maybe TRBD2 (5 bases). The CDR3 sequence is 12 residues long. Between the trimmed V and J ends, which lost 4 bases and 6 bases, there was a span of 11 bases. Germline V gene data show CDR1 as SGHDT and CDR2 as YYEEEE. CDR3 in amino acids: CASSPSGGEQYF. In nucleotides, the CDR3 is TGTGCCAGCAGCCCCTCCGGAGGCGAGCAGTACTTC.

The V and J genes are TRBV19 and TRBJ1-3; no clear D. Germline CDR1 reads LNHDA; CDR2 reads SQIVND (reference sequence). The CDR3 has 14 amino acids. The V end was cut by 5 bases, the J end by 4 bases, with 12 bases between. This CDR3 is CASSSGIGGNTIYF. The CDR3 nucleotides are TGTGCCAGTAGTTCGGGGATCGGCGGAAACACCATATATTTT.

The chain carries TRBV11-2 and TRBJ2-1; tentative D call: TRBD2 (6 bases). The germline gives CDR1 SGHAT, CDR2 FQNNGV. The CDR3 is 15 amino acids. The ends were cut back, 1 base at V and 6 bases at J, with 13 bases in the middle. CDR3 in DNA: TGTGCCAGCAGCTTAGGTAGCGGAGGGGTCAATGAGCAGTTCTTC. It codes for CASSLGSGGVNEQFF.